One sample yielded the 10 T cell receptor beta chains listed below, sequenced in a study of CXCR3-negative and CXCR3-positive naive CD8 T cells. All TRB cDNA libraries came from 5' RACE performed with UMI labels. TCRdb reprocessed the 5' RACE reads, with one entry per CDR3 protein and no DNA. The record lists 80,000 to 95,000 distinct CDR3 sequences, of which the ten most abundant hold roughly 1.4%. Input material: naive CXCR3- CD8+ T cells from blood. Subset in this sample: CD45RO-CCR7+CD27+CD95- naive CD8+ T cells lacking CXCR3 (TNR3-). Every receptor here comes from a human donor in good health. Some clones in this sample may be carry-over from other donors' samples.

V is TRBV29-1 and J is TRBJ2-7. The CDR3 contains 13 residues. Germline V CDR1 and CDR2: SQVTM, ANQGSEA. The CDR3 loop is CSVWTGGSYEQYF.

The V gene is TRBV28, the J gene TRBJ2-2; TCRdb calls TRBD1, which cannot be checked without DNA. Germline V CDR1 and CDR2: MDHEN, SYDVKM. This CDR3 spans 16 amino acids. The chain's CDR3 is CASSYRDRISTGELFF.

The chain employs TRBV7-9 and TRBJ2-5; as DNA is missing, the TRBD1 call by TCRdb cannot be tested. Per the germline V gene, CDR1 is SEHNR and CDR2 is FQNEAQ (reference sequence). The CDR3 sequence is 16 residues long. CDR3 sequence reads: CASSSPVGEIQETQYF.

This chain connects TRBV20-1 to TRBJ2-3; TCRdb's D call of TRBD2 is untestable without DNA. In germline, CDR1 is DFQATT, CDR2 SNEGSKA (reference sequence). CDR3 length equals 20 residues. This chain's CDR3 is CSARAFRTEALLTDTDTQYF.

The chain combines TRBV20-1 with TRBJ2-7; without DNA, the TCRdb call of TRBD1 cannot be checked. Germline V lookup: CDR1 DFQATT, CDR2 SNEGSKA (reference sequence). The CDR3 has 15 residues. The CDR3 sequence: CSAEPDGTGPYEQYF.

CDR3 residues: CASSLGGDTQYF. The rearrangement joins TRBV11-2 to TRBJ2-3; TCRdb's assignment of TRBD2 cannot be checked, as there is no DNA. Germline-derived CDR1 and CDR2 are SGHAT and FQNNGV. CDR3 length equals 12 residues.

The chain combines TRBV28 with TRBJ2-7; TCRdb lists TRBD1, though no DNA is available to test this call. Germline CDR1 is MDHEN and CDR2 is SYDVKM. The CDR3 has 14 amino acids. CDR3 sequence reads: CASSSRDGTYEQYF.

This rearrangement joins TRBV2 to TRBJ2-5; TCRdb lists TRBD1, though no DNA is available to test this call. Germline loops: CDR1 SNHLY, CDR2 FYNNEI. The CDR3 is made up of 16 amino acids. The CDR3 reads CASSGIQGAEGGTQYF.

According to its frequency, this clonotype is medium-sized. The chain combines TRBV4-2 with TRBJ2-2. From germline, CDR1 is LGHNA and CDR2 YNFKEQ. The CDR3 runs 14 residues. The CDR3 sequence is CASSQGFESGELFF.

The rearrangement joins TRBV12-3 or TRBV12-4 to TRBJ2-1. The CDR3 spans 17 residues. The CDR3 here is CASSQLEASLLYNEQFF.